This TCR beta chain was captured in a study of blood T cell repertoires in COVID-19. Study details: Some COVID-19 samples were acute and others convalescent; all came from the United States, Italy and Spain. The analysed material was cDNA or gDNA that came from T cells, B-cell-depleted T cells, or PBMCs.

The CDR3 is 13 amino acids. Germline lookup yields CDR1 SNHLY and CDR2 FYNNEI. With V trimmed by 0 bases and J by 10 bases, 5 bases remained unmatched. In the original processing: Estimates of nucleated cell counts were drawn from the amplification of reference gene primers. TCRdb's table, derived via immunoSEQ multiplex PCR, lists solely in-frame clones and lacks some. That table gives V, J and clone size, and the DNA gave D and trimming. Counted here are 99,000 or so clones, approximately 80% occurring once; the ten biggest clones make up approximately 26%. This receptor was taken from a man aged 60 to 75 with acute or convalescent COVID-19. Sequencing was carried out using peripheral blood. The chain carries TRBV2 and TRBJ1-1, with 7 bases identical to TRBD1. The CDR3: CASSEAETGRAFF. CDR3 nucleotides: TGTGCCAGCAGTGAAGCGGAGACAGGGAGAGCTTTCTTT.